The source of this TCR beta chain is a study of beta chain features in type 1 diabetes (dated by TCRdb to between 2018 and 2020). In the study overall: No differences in mean age, gender distribution, total cell number or subset yield were found between patients and healthy donors. Whereas all 30 or so donors provided naive and central memory subsets, regulatory and stem cell-like memory subsets were isolated from just 8 patients and roughly eight healthy donors. In the study, TCRB repertoires of sorted circulating CD4+ T cell subsets from recently diagnosed type 1 diabetes patients were compared with those of matched healthy donors. A total of under 140,000,000 sorted cells were examined across all samples, and the number of cells per subset was strongly correlated with RNA yield.

Measured from the cysteine to the phenylalanine, the CDR3 is 12 residues long. Just the 36-base CDR3 DNA is kept, in frame starting at base 1. At the junction V is shortened by 8 bases and J by 4 bases, with 11 bases in between. The CDR1 and CDR2 encoded by the germline V gene (reference sequence) are SEHNR and FQNEAQ. The High Capacity cDNA Reverse Transcription Kit was used to reverse transcribe all of the isolated RNA, meaning that expressed TCRB transcripts were what got sequenced. Deep immunoSEQ sequencing was performed on naive, central memory and regulatory T cell samples, with an average of approximately 4 million total reads per sample. Sorted cells were lysed in RLT buffer, and RNA was extracted using DNase-treated RNeasy Micro or Mini kits according to cell number. Each cell subset was processed separately to prevent cross-contamination, with patient and healthy donor samples processed together. Using the immunoSEQ multiplex PCR, TCRB sequences were amplified from cDNA into 87-bp fragments spanning the CDR3 region. Sequencing of the amplicons was done on the Illumina HiSeq platform. As for how the authors treated the data: PCR bias was computationally corrected using synthetic template baselines, reads within Hamming distance 2 were collapsed, and singletons that could not be merged were discarded. Reads were aligned to IMGT to assign V, D and J genes, CDR3 length, and insertions or deletions at six rearrangement sites. Within each subset, clonotype counts were normalized to sorted cell number, after which true diversity and Gini coefficients were computed with the tcR R package. The overlap coefficient, calculated on TCRB nucleotide sequences, was used to measure repertoire sharing. Out-of-frame TCRB sequences from naive cells were analyzed as a proxy for the pre-selection repertoire. Drawn from immuneACCESS, this table holds only the in-frame rearrangements with V and J called that TCRdb kept. Clones are partly lost; checked studies trace under half to an unresolved V gene and leave the rest unexplained. Clonal size and the V and J genes are those of that table, whereas D and trimming came from the DNA. The sample includes under 800,000 clones, with about 16% observed a single time. Under 0.095% of the sample rests with the top ten.

A note on this clone: Its specific antigen is unknown. No base-level quality is on record; no much larger clone is a single base apart.

A single peripheral blood draw of around 100 mL on average was collected from each donor into heparinised tubes. Using a panel that included CD45RO, CCR7, CD25, CD127, CD95 and CD27, naive, central memory, regulatory and stem cell-like memory CD4+ T cells were sorted on a BD FACSAria II. A purity above 98% was achieved for all sorted populations. PBMCs were separated immediately by Lymphoprep density gradient centrifugation and were stained directly, without being cultured. So that batch effects would be minimized, each experiment stained and sorted samples in pairs, pairing one healthy donor with one patient. Broader findings and caveats from the paper: Only small numbers of individuals were included in the HLA sub-analyses, which left unresolved whether HLA type had any influence on TCRB rearrangement. At VDJ recombination sites, type 1 diabetes patients had fewer insertions and more deleted nucleotides, which implies abnormalities in thymic rearrangement. PCR might favor shorter templates, but patient and control samples were amplified and corrected together, so any skew would affect both groups equally. A moderate but significant shortening of TCRB CDR3 length was observed in type 1 diabetes patients in all four CD4+ subsets. Because cDNA was sequenced instead of genomic DNA, highly expressing activated cells could be over-represented, though the groups showed no difference in activation or CD3 levels. Naive, central memory and regulatory TCRB repertoires appeared to be more similar among patients than among healthy donors.

The sample comprised naive CD4+ T cells from blood. In the paper's terms, the cell subset or site label means: true naive CD4+ T cells. The TCR comes from a man younger than 35 in good health. Recombination connected TRBV7-9 to TRBJ1-1; a tentative D call is TRBD1 (5 bases match). The DNA sequence is TGTGCCAGCCGGGAGGGGTCCACTGAAGCTTTCTTT. Its product reads: CASREGSTEAFF.